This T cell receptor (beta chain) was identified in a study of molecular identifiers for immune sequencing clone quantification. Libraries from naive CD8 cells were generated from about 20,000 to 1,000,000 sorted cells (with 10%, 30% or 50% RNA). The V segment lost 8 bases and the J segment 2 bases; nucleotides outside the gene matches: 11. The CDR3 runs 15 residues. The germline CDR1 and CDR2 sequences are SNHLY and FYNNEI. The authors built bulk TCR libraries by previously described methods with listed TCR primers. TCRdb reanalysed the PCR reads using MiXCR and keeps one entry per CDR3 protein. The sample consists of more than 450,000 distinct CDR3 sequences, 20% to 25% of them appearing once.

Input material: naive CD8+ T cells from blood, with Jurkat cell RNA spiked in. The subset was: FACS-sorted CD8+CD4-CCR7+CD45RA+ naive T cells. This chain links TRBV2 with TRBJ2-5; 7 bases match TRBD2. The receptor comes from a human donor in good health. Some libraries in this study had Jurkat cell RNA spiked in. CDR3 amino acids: CASPLGLGVQETQYF. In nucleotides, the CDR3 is TGTGCCAGCCCCCTTGGACTAGGAGTACAAGAGACCCAGTACTTC.